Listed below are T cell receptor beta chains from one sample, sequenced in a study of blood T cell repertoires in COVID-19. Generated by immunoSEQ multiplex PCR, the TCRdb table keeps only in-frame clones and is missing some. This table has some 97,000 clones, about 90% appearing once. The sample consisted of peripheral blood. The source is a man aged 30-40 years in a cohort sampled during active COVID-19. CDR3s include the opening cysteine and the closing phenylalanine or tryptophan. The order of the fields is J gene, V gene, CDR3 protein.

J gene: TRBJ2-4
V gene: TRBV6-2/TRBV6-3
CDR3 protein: CASSYDRVRIQYF

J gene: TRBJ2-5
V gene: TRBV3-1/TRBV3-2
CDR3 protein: CASSQDVTSGQETQYF

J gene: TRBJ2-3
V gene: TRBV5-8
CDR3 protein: CASVDSDSGGTFYTDTQYF

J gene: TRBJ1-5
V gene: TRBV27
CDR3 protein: CASSLGGYGQPQHF

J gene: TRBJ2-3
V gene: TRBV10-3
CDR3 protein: CAISARTAPSDTQYF

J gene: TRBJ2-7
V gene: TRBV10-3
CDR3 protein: CAIRPRDSPYEQYF

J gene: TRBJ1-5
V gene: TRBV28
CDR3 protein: CASSFIPEGAGNQPQHF

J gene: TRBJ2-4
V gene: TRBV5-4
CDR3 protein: CASSLQGTKNIQYF

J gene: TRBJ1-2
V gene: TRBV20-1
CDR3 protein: CSASGHIGDGYTF

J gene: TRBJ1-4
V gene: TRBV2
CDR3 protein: CASSSQGALGNEKLFF

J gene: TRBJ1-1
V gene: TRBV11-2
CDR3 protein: CASTRYQANTEAFF